This TCR beta chain is from a study of cytomegalovirus exposure and HLA in healthy donors (TCRdb year 2017). For context, the study as a whole: According to an earlier analysis of a few hundred of the donors, about 179 million T cells yielded 117 million unique TCR beta sequences and approximately 300 Gb of sequence data. Using immunosequencing, the study profiled T cell repertoires from approximately 700 subjects and related those repertoires to cytomegalovirus serostatus. Among some 400 genotyped donors of the cohort, an average of around 240,000 unique TCR beta nucleotide sequences was sequenced per donor, of which 15% to 20% were non-productive. The study was designed to test whether signatures of past pathogen exposure could be identified by cataloging public T cell receptors. Of the approximately 400 genotyped donors, over 65% fell in the genetic ancestry cluster associated with self-reported Caucasian donors. Class I and class II HLA loci were covered by the typing at four-digit resolution. High-throughput TCR immunosequencing, statistical association of individual TCRs with disease status, and machine learning were combined to predict cytomegalovirus infection status. The later analysis used no new phenotypic data to find candidate immune exposures, relying instead on TCR beta sequences and their occurrence across donors. All discovery cohort repertoires had been generated using a single sequencing platform. To study patterns of TCR occurrence, a later analysis re-analyzed previously published TCR beta repertoires from hundreds of donors and added high-resolution HLA genotyping. The number of typed donors differed by locus: about 629-630 for A, B, C, DRB1 and DQB1; approximately 540 for DQA1; around 580 for DPA1; and 400 to 480 for DPB1. An earlier analysis of 450 to 750 of the donors used high-throughput TCR beta sequencing to judge whether each TCR beta V gene segment behaved as functional or pseudogenic. Along with the roughly 670-subject first cohort, a separate validation cohort of over a hundred different subjects was used. Donor age, sex, ethnicity and CMV serostatus were collected together with the repertoire data. About 300 gigabases of sequencing data and tens of millions of unique TCR sequences were included in an early release covering roughly 600 HLA-typed donors. A later genetic analysis used genome-wide SNP genotypes for about 65% of the 666 donors, treating that subset as a discovery cohort. Roughly 5 DR-DQ haplotypes were handled as single units for association and clustering, since linkage in the cohort was strong.

Study-wide findings and limitations: A later analysis found that most CMV-associated TCR beta chains appeared HLA-restricted, with HLA associations seemingly driven largely by CMV exposure. V-gene and J-gene trimming of TCR beta chains was associated with a missense DCLRE1C variant in a later genetic analysis, and the association was replicated in an independent cohort. Sequencing depth was assumed to be roughly uniform across donors in the presence/absence analyses, though that assumption may not hold. According to a later analysis, parvovirus B19, influenza, CMV and Epstein-Barr virus appeared linked to several top co-occurrence clusters. A later analysis found that HLA-associated TCR beta chains were more clonally expanded and had lower generation probabilities than equally common non-associated chains. A cluster of highly shared sequence variants was judged likely to represent a technical artifact of the sequencing pipeline. When HLA alleles, especially DR and DQ, strongly co-occurred, attributing TCR associations to individual alleles was difficult. A few of the identified cytomegalovirus-associated TCR beta chains were confirmed in vitro to be specific for cytomegalovirus antigens. The earlier analysis of about 600 of the donors excluded roughly 17 rarely observed V segments, including chromosome 9 orphons, because counts were too low. A later analysis associated about 18,000 TCR beta sequences with specific HLA alleles at a false discovery rate of 0.05. While some public TCRs were present in many individuals, most TCR sequences turned up only very rarely across donors. Because the 87-base-pair reads could not distinguish some IMGT-functional V segments, including TRBV6-2 and TRBV6-3, those segments were excluded. Because HLA typing was missing for some donors at each locus, association tests included only the typed subset. Compared with the roughly 720-donor mean, donors in an Asian-associated ancestry cluster had fewer N-insertions in productive TCRs, according to a later genetic analysis. It was suggested by the authors that the approach could potentially be generalized to other disease states and immunological phenotypes. Linkage disequilibrium might explain the correlated functional status among segregating V segments, but an unknown experimental factor could not be excluded. In a later analysis, the rate of TCR association differed among HLA loci, with DRB1 alleles having the most associated TCRs and HLA-C alleles having the fewest. CMV serostatus was the only immune exposure information available for the cohort. The classifier was reported to diagnose cytomegalovirus status with high specificity and sensitivity in both the original and validation cohorts. The cohort was sequenced for TCR beta chains only, and without alpha or paired-chain data the features that could be detected were limited. A further reported finding was that TCR beta sequences accurately predicted the HLA-A and HLA-B alleles for most subjects in the first cohort. In an earlier analysis of 500 to 650 of the donors, most TCR beta V segments appeared in productive rearrangements about 87% or about 30% of the time, broadly matching IMGT annotations. The study listed over 150 TCR beta chains as associated with cytomegalovirus.

Germline trimming amounts to 4 bases on V and 0 bases on J, with 9 as the count of junction bases outside the gene matches. Reading the germline V gene gives CDR1 SGHVS and CDR2 FNYEAQ. CDR3 length: 16 amino acids, cysteine to phenylalanine. Solely the CDR3 DNA is kept, with 48 bases framed from the first base. With regard to this clone: Its recognized antigen is unknown. Per-base qualities were not stored, and no clone one base away is much larger.

The cohort consisted of approximately 690 healthy bone marrow donors. All cohort members were sampled while nominally healthy, although unrecorded immune exposures were likely present. The donor tested CMV seronegative and was one of the 352 seronegative cohort members. A peripheral blood sample was provided by each donor, and peripheral blood mononuclear cells were used for TCR beta sequencing. Genomic DNA was extracted from the blood cell samples with the Qiagen DNeasy Blood Extraction Kit. To prepare the library, the immunoSEQ multiplex PCR assay was applied. For the multiplex PCR, a mixture combining 60 forward primers for TCR Vbeta segments and 13 reverse primers for TCR Jbeta segments was used. Amplification of the CDR3 region of rearranged TCR beta genes was performed with a multiplex PCR assay on genomic DNA. The amplified TCR beta libraries were sequenced on the Illumina HiSeq System as 87-base-pair reads. In the original analysis: In a later analysis, tens of millions of unique TCR beta chains were counted across the roughly 700 repertoires, and around 10 million of these chains were shared by at least two donors. Raw reads were error-corrected and collapsed into unique sequences with a nearest-neighbor algorithm that merged closely related sequences to remove PCR and sequencing errors. V, D and J gene segments were assigned by aligning CDR3 sequences to IMGT reference sequences. Each retained sequence needed at least a six-nucleotide match to both a V gene segment and a J gene segment. Rearrangements were classified as productive when the CDR3 lacked stop codons and remained in frame with V and J, and all other rearrangements were classified as non-productive. Following IMGT convention, CDR3 was defined as the stretch from the second conserved V-encoded cysteine to the conserved J-encoded phenylalanine. The earlier analysis of more than 450 of the donors excluded sequences that lacked an unambiguous match to a single V gene segment. An earlier analysis of several hundred of the donors classified V segments as functional when productive rearrangements were above 56.7% and as segregating when the standard deviation between donors was above 5%. A statistical classification framework was built to diagnose cytomegalovirus status from the catalog of TCR beta chain sequences. A later analysis assigned V and J genes by comparing TCR nucleotide sequences with IMGT/GENE-DB human TR gene sequences. Using the TCRdist pipeline, a later analysis assigned CDR3 sequences along with most-parsimonious VDJ recombination scenarios. A later analysis defined each TCR beta chain by its CDR3 amino acid sequence plus V-gene family, and excluded reads lacking a unique V-gene family. In a later analysis, approximately 640 highly shared, low-generation-probability nucleotide sequences were removed to address suspected cross-contamination and a sequencing artifact. A later analysis calculated a clonal expansion index for each public chain from normalized within-repertoire ranks of inferred template counts. In a later analysis, generation probabilities were computed using a VDJ recombination model fitted to out-of-frame rearrangements, and the results were checked against IGoR. A later analysis scored TCR-TCR, TCR-HLA and TCR-CMV co-occurrence with hypergeometric tests, applying a repertoire-size bias correction to TCR pairs. False discovery rates were estimated in a later analysis by permuting HLA or CMV assignments 20 times. In a later analysis, co-occurring TCRs were grouped using DBSCAN, and TCRdist sequence similarity was added for clustering within HLA-allele-positive subsets. Repertoires with fewer than 30,000 or more than 120,000 public chains were left out of co-occurrence clustering, as were a handful of repertoires with anomalous nucleotide sharing. Held by TCRdb, this immuneACCESS table contains in-frame sequences only and omits some clones. Under half of the omission traces to an unresolved V gene where checked; the cause of the rest is unknown. The D gene and trimming were derived from the DNA, and the V and J assignments and clone size from that table. In all, the sample holds around 140,000 clones, and about 80% of those were seen once. The ten largest clones represent 1.9% of the sample.

The chain couples TRBV7-6 to TRBJ2-7; the central 7 bases match TRBD2. The source is a woman between 40 and 50 years old in good health and CMV-seronegative. The specimen sequenced was PBMCs. The CDR3 corresponds to CASSSISGPSSYEQYF. The nucleotide sequence is TGTGCCAGCAGCTCCATTAGCGGGCCGAGCTCCTACGAGCAGTACTTC.